Listed here is a single T cell receptor beta chain. Antigen unknown. Data came from immunoSEQ multiplex PCR; TCRdb stores just in-frame clones and leaves some out. The sample lists fewer than 140,000 clones; about 88% were seen once. The source of the sample is a study of cytomegalovirus exposure and HLA in healthy donors. Study at large: The 666 first-cohort repertoires shared a platform with the roughly 130 validation repertoires, as reported in a later analysis.

General study results and limits: Whilst most TCR sequences proved rare, a subset of public TCRs occurred across many donors.

The source of this sequence is a woman aged 18-29 years in good health and CMV-seropositive. Specimen: PBMCs.

The CDR3 here is CASSLVSGINTEAFF. The CDR3 bases are TGTGCCAGCAGCTTAGTTTCAGGAATTAACACTGAAGCTTTCTTT. The rearrangement joins TRBV7-9 to TRBJ1-1; D remains ambiguous. The CDR3 consists of 15 residues. Trimming cost V 1 base and J 2 bases, with 11 bases left between them. Germline values: CDR1 SEHNR, CDR2 FQNEAQ (reference sequence).